Detailed here is one TCR beta chain. Its antigen remains unidentified. The sample comes from a study of T cell repertoires in cytomegalovirus infection. Turning to the study itself: CMV epitopes used comprised recently identified HLA-C-restricted ones and well-studied HLA-B-restricted ones. It can be stated that public TCR beta signatures indicated CMV infection as well as a matching HLA type.

TCRdb passed the reads through MiXCR, listing each CDR3 protein once. The sample has roughly 69,000 distinct CDR3 sequences, 25% to 30% seen once. Findings of the study overall: Predominance within the ex vivo response was attributable to HLA-C-restricted CMV-specific TCR beta clonotypes. Frequencies of public TCR beta families were cumulated, and this identified carriers of CMV plus the relevant HLA.

This sequence originates from a human donor in good health (CMV status not recorded). Some clones in this sample may be carry-over from other donors' samples. The sample consisted of CD8+ T cells from cultured PBMCs, taken from culture after CMV antigen stimulation.

Written as DNA, the CDR3 is TGCGCCAGCAGCTTGGCCACAGGGGGGTCCCACGAGCAGTACTTC. Encoded protein: CASSLATGGSHEQYF. The chain has TRBV5-1 and TRBJ2-7, with 8 bases fitting TRBD1. Germline assignment: CDR1 SGHRS and CDR2 YFSETQ. V dropped 0 bases and J dropped 5; count of bases not matched to a gene: 7. The CDR3 is 15 amino acids.